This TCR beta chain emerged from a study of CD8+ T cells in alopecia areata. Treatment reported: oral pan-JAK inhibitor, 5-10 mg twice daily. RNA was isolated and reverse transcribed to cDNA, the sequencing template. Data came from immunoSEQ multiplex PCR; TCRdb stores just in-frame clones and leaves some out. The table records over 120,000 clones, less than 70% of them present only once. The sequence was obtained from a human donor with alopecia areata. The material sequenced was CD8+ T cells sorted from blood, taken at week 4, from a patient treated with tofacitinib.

CDR3: CSVVDGELFF. CDR3 bases: TGCAGCGTTGTGGACGGGGAGCTGTTTTTT. The chain links TRBV29-1 to TRBJ2-2; D remains ambiguous. Per germline, CDR1 SQVTM and CDR2 ANQGSEA. The CDR3 sequence is 10 residues long. V was cut by 4 bases and J by 7 bases, with 4 bases left in between.